Below are 30 T cell receptor beta chains sequenced from a single sample in a study of blood T cells in healthy people across ages. Through a sample-barcoded 5' primer and a J-beta primer mix, a second PCR was run for roughly 7 to 11 cycles. One entry per CDR3 protein results from TCRdb running MiXCR on the 5' RACE reads. The sample records 890,000 or so distinct CDR3 sequences, about 62% being singletons. Sequenced: blood. The receptors were sampled from a young man in good health.

The rearrangement links TRBV2 to TRBJ2-1; D unclear. Deletions cut 11 bases from V and 4 bases from J, with 6 bases between. This CDR3 has 10 residues. Germline assignment: CDR1 SNHLY and CDR2 FYNNEI. CDR3 sequence reads: CAGRYNEQFF. The CDR3 coding sequence is TGTGCCGGCCGTTACAATGAGCAGTTCTTC.

The chain has TRBV6-2 or TRBV6-3 and TRBJ2-1; D is uncertain. Germline loops: CDR1 MNHEY, CDR2 SVGEGT. Between the trimmed V and J ends, which lost 3 bases and 7 bases, there was a span of 13 bases. The CDR3 runs to 14 residues. CDR3 loop: CASSYRLSDNEQFF. The CDR3, as DNA: TGTGCCAGCAGTTATAGGCTTAGTGATAATGAGCAGTTCTTC.

The rearrangement uses TRBV28 and TRBJ2-1; D is unclear. The length of the CDR3 is 16 residues. Germline CDR1 MDHEN, CDR2 SYDVKM. Between the trimmed V and J ends, which lost 4 bases and 0 bases, there was a span of 13 bases. The CDR3 DNA is TGTGCCAGCAGTTCCCCCGTAAAGAGCTCCTACAATGAGCAGTTCTTC. This encodes CASSSPVKSSYNEQFF.

A word on this clonotype: This may come from a read error, since a much larger clone is one base off. The V call is TRBV5-1, the J call TRBJ2-1, with 9 bases matching TRBD1. The last part of the DNA fits TRBJ2-7 better; the J call may be wrong. Germline assignment: CDR1 SGHRS and CDR2 YFSETQ. CDR3 length: 14 residues. The CDR3 DNA sequence: TGCGCCAGCAGCCGGACAGGGGCATACAATGAGCAGTACTTC. Encoded protein: CASSRTGAYNEQYF.

The chain joins TRBV5-1 to TRBJ1-1; 10 bases fit TRBD1. Germline V gives CDR1 SGHRS, CDR2 YFSETQ. Trimming removed 3 bases from V and 2 bases from J; junction bases left unmatched: 13. This CDR3 spans 18 amino acids. CDR3 sequence reads: CASSSSGTGARFNTEAFF. CDR3 nucleotides: TGCGCCAGCAGCTCGTCCGGGACAGGGGCCCGCTTTAACACTGAAGCTTTCTTT.

The rearrangement links TRBV30 to TRBJ2-1; maybe TRBD2 (7 bases). The germline gives CDR1 GTSNPN, CDR2 SVGIG (reference sequence). V lost 7 bases and J lost 5, with 15 bases in between. This CDR3 spans 13 amino acids. CDR3 sequence (DNA): TGTGCCTCTAGGGGGGGGGGAGACAATGAGCAGTTCTTC. It encodes CASRGGGDNEQFF.

The chain carries TRBV9 and TRBJ2-1; 7 bases map to TRBD2. This CDR3 is 14 amino acids long. V trimming: 0 bases; J trimming: 5 bases; junction bases outside the gene matches: 2. From germline, CDR1 is SGDLS and CDR2 YYNGEE. The CDR3 loop reads CASSVAGTNNEQFF. Here the CDR3 DNA reads TGTGCCAGCAGCGTAGCCGGGACTAACAATGAGCAGTTCTTC. Supplemented by reference TRBV9 and TRBJ2-1, the full variable domain reads DSGVTQTPKHLITATGQRVTLRCSPRSGDLSVYWYQQSLDQGLQFLIQYYNGEERAKGNILERFSAQQFPDLHSELNLSSLELGDSALYFCASSVAGTNNEQFFGPGTRLTVL.

The V gene is TRBV10-3, the J gene TRBJ2-4; the match to TRBD1 covers 9 bases. Germline trimming cut 3 bases from V and 13 bases from J; bases unmatched to any gene: 10. The V gene's germline CDR1 is ENHRY and CDR2 SYGVKD. The CDR3 spans 14 residues. The CDR3 DNA follows: TGTGCCATCAGTGAACGGACAGGGGCGGCGGAGCAGTACTTC. Amino acid sequence: CAISERTGAAEQYF.

This clonotype showed up just once. This sequence joins TRBV4-3 and TRBJ1-4; 8 nucleotides align to TRBD1. The CDR3 is made up of 15 amino acids. CDR1 and CDR2 from the germline V gene are LGHNA and YSLEER. Unmatched junction bases numbered 6, after V lost 1 base and J lost 8 bases. The CDR3 loop reads CASSQATGAGEKLFF. The DNA for the CDR3 is TGCGCCAGCAGCCAAGCGACAGGGGCGGGGGAAAAACTGTTTTTT.

This clonotype has at least ten counts. The chain combines TRBV20-1 with TRBJ1-6; D is unresolved. The CDR3 is 15 amino acids. Germline CDR1 and CDR2: DFQATT and SNEGSKA (reference sequence). Trimming removed 6 bases from V and 0 bases from J, with 12 bases in between. The CDR3 is CSAMTHSSYNSPLHF. For the CDR3, the DNA is TGCAGTGCCATGACCCATAGCTCCTATAATTCACCCCTCCACTTT.

The chain uses TRBV20-1 and TRBJ1-4; D possibly corresponds to TRBD1 (5 bases). Trimming cost V 3 bases and J 5 bases, with 28 bases left between them. Germline CDR1 and CDR2: DFQATT and SNEGSKA (reference sequence). The CDR3 totals 19 residues. This CDR3 reads CSARGPLVEYTGNNEKLFF. CDR3 nucleotides: TGCAGTGCTAGGGGGCCCTTAGTGGAGTATACCGGGAACAATGAAAAACTGTTTTTT.

This clonotype has at least ten counts. The chain combines TRBV6-6 with TRBJ2-5; no firm D call. CDR3 length equals 15 residues. CDR1 and CDR2 from the germline V gene are MNHNY and SVGAGI (reference sequence). Trimming cost V 5 bases and J 1 base, with 14 bases left between them. CDR3 in amino acids: CASSRPSGPQETQYF. The DNA of the CDR3 is TGTGCCAGCAGTCGCCCCAGTGGACCCCAAGAGACCCAGTACTTC.

The V gene is TRBV28, the J gene TRBJ2-7; 9 bases agree with TRBD1. The CDR3 has 16 residues. CDR1 and CDR2 from the germline V gene are MDHEN and SYDVKM. Trimming at V came to 4 bases and at J to 6 bases, leaving 13 bases not matched to a gene. In nucleotides, the CDR3 is TGTGCCAGCAGTTCGTCTCCCCTCTCGGACAGGGGCGAGCAGTACTTC. Translated: CASSSSPLSDRGEQYF.

The J gene is TRBJ2-1, the V gene TRBV5-6; D might be TRBD1 (7 bases). V shed 2 bases and J shed 9 bases, with 15 bases lying between them. The CDR3 contains 14 residues. CDR1 is SGHDT and CDR2 is YYEEEE in the germline V gene. This CDR3 is CASSFRGARGEQFF. The CDR3 region has the DNA TGTGCCAGCAGCTTCAGGGGGGCCCGTGGTGAGCAGTTCTTC. The full variable domain, in which reference TRBV5-6 and TRBJ2-1 provide the parts outside the CDR3, is DAGVTQSPTHLIKTRGQQVTLRCSPKSGHDTVSWYQQALGQGPQFIFQYYEEEERQRGNFPDRFSGHQFPNYSSELNVNALLLGDSALYLCASSFRGARGEQFFGPGTRLTVL.

The V and J genes are TRBV7-9 and TRBJ2-5, with unresolved D. The end of the DNA aligns better with TRBJ2-7, so the J call may be wrong. This CDR3 comprises 11 residues. CDR1 and CDR2 from the germline V gene are SEHNR and FQNEAQ (reference sequence). In nucleotides, the CDR3 is TGTGCCAGCAGCTTACACTCCGAGCAGTACTTC. Translation: CASSLHSEQYF.

This sequence joins TRBV10-3 and TRBJ2-7; 7 bases align to TRBD1. The J call may be mistaken, given a closer DNA end match to TRBJ2-4. The germline V gene has CDR1 ENHRY and CDR2 SYGVKD. The CDR3 is 14 amino acids. The chain's CDR3 is CAISEFATGPIQYF. The CDR3 DNA reads as TGTGCCATCAGTGAGTTTGCGACAGGGCCCATTCAGTACTTC.

V usage is TRBV6-2 or TRBV6-3 and J usage is TRBJ2-2, with TRBD2 matching 8 bases. Trimming at V came to 0 bases and at J to 3 bases, leaving 6 bases not matched to a gene. CDR3 length: 17 residues. CDR1 is MNHEY and CDR2 is SVGEGT in the germline V gene. The CDR3 DNA follows: TGTGCCAGCAGTTACTCAGCGCTAGCGGGTTACACCGGGGAGCTGTTTTTT. Protein: CASSYSALAGYTGELFF.

The chain is built from TRBV3-1 and TRBJ2-1; D gene uncertain. CDR1 and CDR2 from the germline V gene are LGHDT and YNNKEL (reference sequence). This CDR3 spans 15 amino acids. V lost 1 base to trimming and J lost 8 bases, with 15 bases between them. CDR3 region: CASSQGASNGDEQFF. The CDR3 DNA reads as TGTGCCAGCAGCCAAGGGGCCTCTAACGGCGATGAGCAGTTCTTC.

V and J are TRBV6-1 and TRBJ2-7, with no clear D. Per germline, CDR1 MNHNS and CDR2 SASEGT. This CDR3 comprises 15 residues. V was pared by 0 bases and J by 0 bases, with 9 bases between. The CDR3 DNA reads as TGTGCCAGCAGTGAAGCCCCAGGACGCTCCTACGAGCAGTACTTC. This sequence encodes CASSEAPGRSYEQYF.

J is TRBJ1-1 and V is TRBV10-3; 8 positions agree with TRBD1. Trimming removed 7 bases from V and 6 bases from J; junction bases left unmatched: 10. In germline, CDR1 is ENHRY, CDR2 SYGVKD. This CDR3 is 14 amino acids long. The CDR3, as DNA: TGTGCCATCACCAGGACAGGGACTGGGTCTGAAGCTTTCTTT. It is translated as CAITRTGTGSEAFF.

The CDR3 sequence: CASSQDEEGAKNIQYF. CDR3 DNA sequence: TGCGCCAGCAGCCAAGATGAGGAGGGGGCCAAAAACATTCAGTACTTC. This rearrangement joins TRBV4-3 to TRBJ2-4; tentative D call: TRBD2 (6 bases). The germline V and J ends were trimmed by 0 bases and 1 base, with 10 bases remaining between them. Germline lookup yields CDR1 LGHNA and CDR2 YSLEER. This CDR3 contains 16 residues.

The chain joins TRBV7-2 to TRBJ2-6; D ambiguous. This CDR3 contains 17 residues. Looked up from germline, CDR1 is SGHTA and CDR2 is FQGNSA. Deletions cut 5 bases from V and 0 bases from J, with 14 bases between. CDR3 sequence: CASSPRLGSSGANVLTF. CDR3 coding DNA: TGTGCCAGCAGCCCTAGGTTGGGTTCCTCTGGGGCCAACGTCCTGACTTTC.

This sequence joins TRBV5-5 and TRBJ2-3, with TRBD2 as a possible D gene (5 bases). The length of the CDR3 is 15 residues. The V end was cut by 0 bases, the J end by 2 bases, with 10 bases between. CDR1 is SGHKS and CDR2 is YYEKEE in the germline V gene (reference sequence). The CDR3, as DNA: TGTGCCAGCAGCTTGGTGCGGGCGGACACAGATACGCAGTATTTT. Its protein product is CASSLVRADTDTQYF.

This chain uses TRBV7-2 with TRBJ2-2; no clear D. The CDR3 spans 15 residues. Germline V gene data show CDR1 as SGHTA and CDR2 as FQGNSA. Trimming left V 1 base short and J 4 bases short, with 10 bases between. CDR3 in amino acids: CASSLVRTSTGELFF. CDR3 DNA sequence: TGTGCCAGCAGCTTAGTGCGGACCAGCACCGGGGAGCTGTTTTTT.

This clonotype occurred once. This chain uses TRBV20-1 with TRBJ2-1, with D perhaps assigned TRBD1 or TRBD2 (7 bases each). CDR3 length equals 13 residues. Trimming left V 7 bases short and J 8 bases short, with 18 bases between. Germline CDR1 reads DFQATT; CDR2 reads SNEGSKA (reference sequence). CDR3 in DNA: TGCAGTGTTCCCCGGGGAGGGGGCGATGAGCAGTTCTTC. This translates into CSVPRGGGDEQFF.

The J gene is TRBJ2-6, the V gene TRBV18; TRBD1 aligns across 7 bases. J was trimmed by 0 bases and V by 2 bases; bases with no gene match: 7. The CDR3 loop spans 18 amino acids. Per the germline V gene, CDR1 is KGHSH and CDR2 is LQKENI. For the CDR3, the DNA is TGTGCCAGCTCACCAACCAGACAGGGTTCCTCTGGGGCCAACGTCCTGACTTTC. Translation gives CASSPTRQGSSGANVLTF.

This chain uses TRBV15 with TRBJ1-4; no firm D call. This CDR3 spans 15 amino acids. The germline V gene encodes CDR1 LNHNV and CDR2 YYDKDF (reference sequence). Trimming shortened V by 0 bases and J by 6 bases, and 11 bases separated the two germline ends. The CDR3 DNA follows: TGTGCCACCAGCAGAGATCCCGCAACACATGAAAAACTGTTTTTT. This translates into CATSRDPATHEKLFF.

CDR3 nucleotides: TGTGCCAGCAGCTACCGGACAGGGGAGCAGCCCCAGCATTTT. Translation gives CASSYRTGEQPQHF. The chain carries TRBV7-2 and TRBJ1-5; 9 nucleotides align to TRBD1. V gave up 4 bases and J gave up 7 bases; unmatched junction bases: 5. This CDR3 comprises 14 residues. Germline values: CDR1 SGHTA, CDR2 FQGNSA.

The rearrangement links TRBV9 to TRBJ1-6; D gene uncertain. The CDR3 has 15 residues. V lost 0 bases, J lost 6 bases, and 10 bases lay in between. Germline loops: CDR1 SGDLS, CDR2 YYNGEE. CDR3 residues: CASSVALQFNSPLHF. CDR3 DNA: TGTGCCAGCAGCGTAGCCCTTCAGTTTAATTCACCCCTCCACTTT.

Only a few counts were recorded for this clonotype. The rearrangement uses TRBV7-9 and TRBJ1-1; D gene unclear. CDR1 SEHNR and CDR2 FQNEAQ come from the germline V gene (reference sequence). Trimming shortened V by 5 bases and J by 6 bases, and 7 bases separated the two germline ends. CDR3 length: 11 amino acids. The CDR3 is CASSPGSEAFF. The CDR3, as DNA: TGTGCCAGCAGCCCTGGTTCTGAAGCTTTCTTT.